These T cell receptor beta chains were read from a single sample in a study of T cell repertoires in cytomegalovirus infection. These TCRs' antigens remain unknown. TCRdb re-analysed the reads in MiXCR, keeping a single row per CDR3 protein. The data show 100,000 to 150,000 distinct CDR3 sequences, with under 30% seen just once and around 32% held by the top ten. Sequenced: PBMCs, sequenced either directly or after in vitro stimulation (not recorded which). Every receptor here comes from a human donor in good health (CMV status not recorded). Some clones in this sample may be carry-over from other donors' samples. Each CDR3 is given with its conserved first and last residue. Fields, in order: CDR3 length, V gene, D gene, clone size, J gene, CDR3 protein, CDR3 DNA. A D gene is named only where the DNA matches it firmly. Not every row has a clone size; where given, it reads once, few, many or a size class.

>18|TRBV6-2/TRBV6-3|.|many|TRBJ1-5
CASRALKTGTNSNQPQHF
TGTGCCAGCAGAGCGCTGAAGACCGGGACAAATAGCAATCAGCCCCAGCATTTT
>14|TRBV7-6|TRBD1|.|TRBJ1-1
CASSPGQDYTEAFF
TGTGCCAGCAGCCCGGGACAGGACTACACTGAAGCTTTCTTT
>13|TRBV7-9|.|.|TRBJ1-3
CASSPTQENTIYF
TGTGCCAGCAGCCCAACCCAGGAAAACACCATATATTTT
>18|TRBV14|TRBD2|.|TRBJ2-2
CASSQGLAGEVGTGELFF
TGTGCCAGCAGCCAAGGACTAGCGGGAGAGGTTGGAACCGGGGAGCTGTTTTTT
>14|TRBV7-2|.|many|TRBJ2-2
CASSPVPALGELFF
TGTGCCAGCAGCCCGGTTCCCGCGTTAGGGGAGCTGTTTTTT
>12|TRBV28|.|.|TRBJ1-6
CASNFRDSPLHF
TGTGCCAGCAATTTTCGGGATTCACCCCTCCACTTT
>15|TRBV7-3|.|.|TRBJ2-2
CASSPLQLASGELFF
TGTGCCAGCAGCCCCCTTCAACTAGCATCCGGGGAGCTGTTTTTT
>18|TRBV27|.|.|TRBJ1-5
CASSPSGRLGGSNQPQHF
TGTGCCAGCAGTCCCTCGGGCAGGTTGGGCGGGAGCAATCAGCCCCAGCATTTT
>15|TRBV7-4|TRBD1|.|TRBJ1-3
CASSSPGQSGNTIYF
TGTGCCAGCAGCTCTCCGGGACAGTCTGGAAACACCATATATTTT
>14|TRBV10-3|TRBD2|.|TRBJ2-3
CATAAGEGTDTQYF
TGTGCCACCGCAGCGGGAGAGGGCACAGATACGCAGTATTTT
>15|TRBV20-1|TRBD2|few|TRBJ2-5
CSAINPGRLQETQYF
TGCAGTGCTATCAATCCCGGGAGGCTCCAAGAGACCCAGTACTTC
>14|TRBV7-9|TRBD2|few|TRBJ2-5
CASSPLAVQETQYF
TGTGCCAGCAGTCCGCTAGCGGTCCAAGAGACCCAGTACTTC
>16|TRBV6-5|TRBD2|many|TRBJ2-1
CASSYSLAGRVDEQFF
TGTGCCAGCAGTTACTCTCTAGCGGGGAGGGTGGATGAGCAGTTCTTC
>13|TRBV12-5|.|.|TRBJ1-3
CASGRGGRNTIYF
TGTGCTAGTGGTCGAGGGGGTAGAAACACCATATATTTT
>16|TRBV30|.|.|TRBJ1-1
CAWTPLAAGMNTEAFF
TGTGCCTGGACCCCACTGGCGGCAGGGATGAACACTGAAGCTTTCTTT
>13|TRBV7-2|.|many|TRBJ2-3
CASRPGATDTQYF
TGTGCCAGCAGGCCAGGGGCCACAGATACGCAGTATTTT
>20|TRBV20-1|TRBD2|few|TRBJ2-3
CSARVGGLAGGEETTDTQYF
TGCAGTGCTAGAGTTGGAGGGCTAGCGGGAGGAGAGGAGACCACAGATACGCAGTATTTT
>17|TRBV6-1|.|few|TRBJ1-3
CASSYSFPIDSGNTIYF
TGTGCCAGCAGTTATTCTTTCCCTATCGACTCTGGAAACACCATATATTTT
>11|TRBV20-1|.|few|TRBJ2-1
CSATSGNEQFF
TGCAGTGCTACCTCAGGGAATGAGCAGTTCTTC
>13|TRBV14|.|.|TRBJ1-6
CASSLRGGSPLHF
TGTGCCAGCAGCCTACGCGGGGGTTCACCCCTCCACTTT
>15|TRBV7-2|TRBD1|many|TRBJ1-5
CASSLVGQGDQPQHF
TGTGCCAGCAGCTTAGTAGGGCAGGGGGATCAGCCCCAGCATTTT
>17|TRBV6-2/TRBV6-3|.|.|TRBJ2-3
CASSYSADRLPSHTQYF
TGTGCCAGCAGTTACTCGGCCGACAGGTTACCATCTCATACGCAGTATTTT
>16|TRBV19|TRBD2|few|TRBJ2-5
CASSMTSAGGQETQYF
TGTGCCAGTAGTATGACCTCCGCGGGAGGACAAGAGACCCAGTACTTC
>14|TRBV7-2|.|many|TRBJ2-3
CASSPSGYTDTQYF
TGTGCCAGCAGCCCCAGCGGCTACACAGATACGCAGTATTTT
>13|TRBV5-6|.|.|TRBJ1-2
CASTLGPANLDTF
TGTGCCAGCACTCTCGGACCCGCAAATCTGGACACCTTC
>19|TRBV7-8|.|.|TRBJ1-5
CASSLSGVGGAQSNQPQHF
TGTGCCAGCAGCTTAAGCGGCGTAGGGGGGGCCCAATCCAATCAGCCCCAGCATTTT
>12|TRBV12-3/TRBV12-4|.|many|TRBJ1-4
CASSWGNEKLFF
TGTGCCAGCAGTTGGGGTAACGAAAAACTGTTTTTT
>17|TRBV5-4|TRBD1|few|TRBJ2-5
CASSFGPPSRGSETQYF
TGTGCCAGCAGCTTCGGCCCTCCCTCCAGGGGGTCAGAGACCCAGTACTTC
>14|TRBV28|TRBD1|.|TRBJ2-1
CASGGDRVEYEQFF
TGTGCCAGCGGTGGGGACAGGGTCGAGTATGAGCAGTTCTTC
>14|TRBV7-2|TRBD2|.|TRBJ2-5
CASSRDYRQETQYF
TGTGCCAGCAGTAGGGACTACCGACAAGAGACCCAGTACTTC
>17|TRBV7-2|TRBD1|.|TRBJ1-2
CASSPQIRQGAYQGYTF
TGTGCCAGCAGCCCACAAATCAGACAGGGGGCTTATCAAGGCTACACCTTC
>16|TRBV6-1|TRBD2|many|TRBJ2-3
CASSVSSGRAIDTQYF
TGTGCCAGCAGTGTATCCAGCGGGAGGGCTATAGATACGCAGTATTTT
>15|TRBV10-3|TRBD2|few|TRBJ2-6
CASGSGSSGANVLTF
TGTGCCAGCGGCAGCGGGAGCTCTGGGGCCAACGTCCTGACTTTC
>15|TRBV10-1|TRBD2|.|TRBJ2-1
CASSAGLEIWNEQFF
TGCGCCAGCAGCGCAGGACTAGAAATATGGAATGAGCAGTTCTTC
>18|TRBV5-1|.|.|TRBJ2-3
CASSLPPQGGSSTDTQYF
TGCGCCAGCAGCCTGCCCCCGCAGGGGGGTTCTAGCACAGATACGCAGTATTTT
>13|TRBV12-3/TRBV12-4|.|.|TRBJ2-1
CASNPGGADEQFF
TGTGCCAGCAATCCAGGGGGGGCTGACGAGCAGTTCTTC
>13|TRBV28|.|.|TRBJ2-5
CASTLADGETQYF
TGTGCCAGCACCTTAGCGGACGGAGAGACCCAGTACTTC
>14|TRBV4-1|TRBD1|few|TRBJ1-2
CASSPPTGNYGYTF
TGCGCCAGCAGCCCCCCGACAGGGAACTATGGCTACACCTTC
>16|TRBV18|TRBD2|few|TRBJ2-1
CASSPGLAGGGNEQFF
TGTGCCAGCTCACCCGGACTAGCGGGAGGTGGCAATGAGCAGTTCTTC
>12|TRBV30|.|.|TRBJ1-5
CAWSQGSQPQHF
TGTGCCTGGAGTCAGGGCAGTCAGCCCCAGCATTTT
>15|TRBV7-7|TRBD1|many|TRBJ2-5
CASSLGTGRRETQYF
TGTGCTAGCAGCTTAGGGACAGGGAGGAGAGAGACCCAGTACTTC
>21|TRBV7-2|TRBD2|many|TRBJ2-3
CASSFPAMGSGIRGDTDTQYF
TGTGCCAGCAGCTTCCCCGCCATGGGTAGCGGGATTCGAGGAGACACAGATACGCAGTATTTT
>15|TRBV7-3|TRBD2|.|TRBJ2-5
CASSPNSGGQETQYF
TGTGCCAGCAGCCCTAATAGCGGGGGACAAGAGACCCAGTACTTC